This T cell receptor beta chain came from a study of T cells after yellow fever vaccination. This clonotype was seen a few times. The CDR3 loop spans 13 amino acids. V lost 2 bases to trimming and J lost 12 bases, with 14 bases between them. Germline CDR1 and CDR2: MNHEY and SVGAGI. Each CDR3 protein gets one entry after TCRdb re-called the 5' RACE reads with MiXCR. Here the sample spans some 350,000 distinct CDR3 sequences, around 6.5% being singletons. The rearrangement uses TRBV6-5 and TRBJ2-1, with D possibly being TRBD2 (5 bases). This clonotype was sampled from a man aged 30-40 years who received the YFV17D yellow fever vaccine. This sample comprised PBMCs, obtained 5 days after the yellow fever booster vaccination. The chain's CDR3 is CASSYVGIKGQFF. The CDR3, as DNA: TGTGCCAGCAGTTACGTCGGGATCAAGGGGCAGTTCTTC.